This passage covers 32 T cell receptor beta chains from one sample sequenced in a study of T-cell memory formation after mild COVID-19. TCRdb called the 5' RACE reads again in MiXCR, with one record for every CDR3 protein. The data show about 190,000 distinct CDR3 sequences, 15% to 20% seen once. Sequences were obtained from PBMCs or a T cell subset sorted from them (not recorded which). These receptors originate from an adult woman who had mild COVID-19 (a few samples of this study predate the infection). Cell type and time point are not known.

This clonotype was found a few times. This sequence joins TRBV12-3 or TRBV12-4 and TRBJ1-2; D not resolved. CDR3 length: 12 residues. Trimming cost V 6 bases and J 7 bases, with 12 bases left between them. In DNA form, the CDR3 reads TGTGCCAGCAGCTGGTATGGTGGTGGCTACACCTTC. Translation: CASSWYGGGYTF.

The V and J genes are TRBV9 and TRBJ2-6; D unclear. Trimming took 0 bases from V and 1 from J, leaving 5 bases between them. This CDR3 comprises 15 residues. From germline, CDR1 is SGDLS and CDR2 YYNGEE. CDR3 protein: CASSVAPSGANVLTF. Written as DNA, the CDR3 is TGTGCCAGCAGCGTAGCCCCTTCTGGGGCCAACGTCCTGACTTTC. Full variable domain (outside the CDR3, taken from reference TRBV9 and TRBJ2-6): DSGVTQTPKHLITATGQRVTLRCSPRSGDLSVYWYQQSLDQGLQFLIQYYNGEERAKGNILERFSAQQFPDLHSELNLSSLELGDSALYFCASSVAPSGANVLTFGAGSRLTVL.

The J gene is TRBJ1-2, the V gene TRBV29-1; D is uncertain. The CDR3 runs to 13 residues. Per the germline V gene, CDR1 is SQVTM and CDR2 is ANQGSEA. Trimming removed 0 bases from V and 8 bases from J, with 13 bases in between. The DNA of the CDR3 is TGCAGCGTTGAAGATCCAGTAAGCCTGGGCTACACCTTC. As protein: CSVEDPVSLGYTF.

This chain joins TRBV28 and TRBJ2-3, with D unresolved. CDR1 is MDHEN, CDR2 SYDVKM, per germline. V lost 3 bases and J lost 2, with 9 bases in between. This CDR3 spans 14 amino acids. In DNA, the CDR3 is TGTGCCAGCAGTTTGGTCGGTCCCACAGATACGCAGTATTTT. It specifies CASSLVGPTDTQYF. Complete variable domain (other parts from reference TRBV28 and TRBJ2-3): DVKVTQSSRYLVKRTGEKVFLECVQDMDHENMFWYRQDPGLGLRLIYFSYDVKMKEKGDIPEGYSVSREKKERFSLILESASTNQTSMYLCASSLVGPTDTQYFGPGTRLTVL.

The V and J genes are TRBV6-6 and TRBJ1-5; no clear D gene. Per germline, CDR1 MNHNY and CDR2 SVGAGI (reference sequence). CDR3 length equals 12 residues. V was cut by 5 bases and J by 3 bases, with 5 bases left in between. The DNA for the CDR3 is TGTGCCAGCAGTCGGGACAATCAGCCCCAGCATTTT. Translating it yields CASSRDNQPQHF.

V and J are TRBV6-5 and TRBJ1-2; D unresolved. Germline V gene data show CDR1 as MNHEY and CDR2 as SVGAGI. V was cut by 7 bases and J by 1 base, with 16 bases left in between. The CDR3 has 15 residues. CDR3 coding DNA: TGTGCCAGCAATAGCCGGGCCAGAATTAACTATGGCTACACCTTC. It codes for CASNSRARINYGYTF.

This clonotype came up many times. The V and J genes are TRBV12-3 or TRBV12-4 and TRBJ1-1, with 7 nucleotides matching TRBD1. The J segment lost 3 bases and the V segment lost 5 bases, leaving 6 bases of the junction unmatched. The length of the CDR3 is 14 residues. The CDR3: CASSPGTVYTEAFF. In DNA form, the CDR3 reads TGTGCCAGCAGTCCGGGGACAGTTTACACTGAAGCTTTCTTT.

The chain is built from TRBV6-5 and TRBJ2-3; 9 bases match TRBD2. CDR3 size: 18 residues. Germline values: CDR1 MNHEY, CDR2 SVGAGI. V was clipped by 6 bases and J by 4 bases; unmatched bases: 17. In nucleotides, the CDR3 is TGTGCCAGCAGCACCAAGCTAGCGGGGATGGGGAAGGCAGATACGCAGTATTTT. This codes for CASSTKLAGMGKADTQYF.

The rearrangement uses TRBV2 and TRBJ2-7; D may be TRBD1 (6 bases). From germline, CDR1 is SNHLY and CDR2 FYNNEI. Deletions cut 6 bases from V and 0 bases from J, with 12 bases between. There are 14 residues in the CDR3. DNA for the CDR3: TGTGCCAGCAGGACTGACAGGAGCTCCTACGAGCAGTACTTC. Translating gives CASRTDRSSYEQYF.

This clonotype turned up a few times. The chain links TRBV12-3 or TRBV12-4 to TRBJ1-1; 7 positions match TRBD1. The trim removed 3 bases at V and 5 bases at J, leaving 6 bases unmatched. The CDR3 sequence is 14 residues long. CDR3 sequence: CASSFSAGGTEAFF. CDR3 nucleotide sequence: TGTGCCAGCAGTTTCTCTGCAGGGGGAACTGAAGCTTTCTTT.

The rearrangement uses TRBV6-5 and TRBJ1-4, with 9 bases matching TRBD1. The trim removed 5 bases at V and 10 bases at J, leaving 5 bases unmatched. There are 13 residues in the CDR3. Germline V gene data show CDR1 as MNHEY and CDR2 as SVGAGI. Here the CDR3 reads CASSPGTGSKLFF. The DNA for the CDR3 is TGTGCCAGCAGTCCCGGGACAGGGTCAAAACTGTTTTTT.

The rearrangement links TRBV2 to TRBJ1-2, with TRBD1 as a possible D gene (5 bases). Germline assignment: CDR1 SNHLY and CDR2 FYNNEI. This CDR3 has 13 amino acids. V was pared by 4 bases and J by 7 bases, with 13 bases between. The CDR3 reads CASSVCRECGYTF. The CDR3 DNA follows: TGTGCCAGCAGTGTCTGCAGGGAATGTGGCTACACCTTC.

This clonotype was recorded at least ten times. V is TRBV12-3 or TRBV12-4 and J is TRBJ1-4, with TRBD1 identical over 7 bases. This CDR3 spans 14 amino acids. With 6 bases clipped from V and 5 bases from J, the junction kept 6 bases outside the gene matches. The CDR3 DNA reads as TGTGCCAGCAGAATGACAGGGAAGAATGAAAAACTGTTTTTT. It codes for CASRMTGKNEKLFF.

There are a few counts of this clonotype. The CDR3 loop is CASSWTGGLDTQYF. The CDR3 region has the DNA TGTGCCAGCAGCTGGACAGGGGGTTTAGATACGCAGTATTTT. The chain carries TRBV5-4 and TRBJ2-3, with 10 bases matching TRBD1. The junction had 3 bases not matched to a gene; V was cut back by 3 bases and J by 5 bases. The CDR3 is 14 residues long. CDR1 SGHNT and CDR2 YYREEE come from the germline V gene (reference sequence).

The genes are TRBV11-2 and TRBJ1-6; D is unresolved. The germline V gene encodes CDR1 SGHAT and CDR2 FQNNGV. The CDR3 has 15 residues. The V end was cut by 1 base, the J end by 7 bases, with 11 bases between. This chain's CDR3 is CASSLAVYGNSPLHF. CDR3 sequence (DNA): TGTGCCAGCAGCTTAGCAGTTTACGGAAATTCACCCCTCCACTTT.

The rearrangement links TRBV12-3 or TRBV12-4 to TRBJ1-1, with a tentative D call TRBD1 (5 bases). This CDR3 has 14 amino acids. V dropped 5 bases and J dropped 6 bases, with 16 bases sitting between them. CDR3 DNA sequence: TGTGCCAGCAGTCCCTCCAGGGCCTTCGCTGAAGCTTTCTTT. As protein: CASSPSRAFAEAFF.

J is TRBJ1-1 and V is TRBV12-3 or TRBV12-4, with D possibly being TRBD1 (6 bases). V lost 4 bases, J lost 4 bases, and 7 bases lay in between. This CDR3 is 12 amino acids long. In DNA form, the CDR3 reads TGTGCCAGCAGTTGGGGGCCCACTGAAGCTTTCTTT. Translating gives CASSWGPTEAFF.

This clonotype was found a few times. This sequence joins TRBV9 and TRBJ1-1, with TRBD1 identical over 11 bases. Per the germline V gene, CDR1 is SGDLS and CDR2 is YYNGEE. Trimming at V came to 2 bases and at J to 1 base, leaving 4 bases not matched to a gene. The CDR3 has 16 amino acids. The CDR3 coding sequence is TGTGCCAGCAGCGTTTCCGGGACAGGGGGGAACACTGAAGCTTTCTTT. Translation gives CASSVSGTGGNTEAFF.

This clonotype has ten or more counts. The chain couples TRBV7-8 to TRBJ2-5; TRBD1 matches 7 bases. CDR1 and CDR2 (germline): SGHVS, FQNEAQ. The CDR3 spans 15 residues. The J segment lost 4 bases and the V segment lost 3 bases, leaving 8 bases of the junction unmatched. This CDR3 reads CASSFTGVTRETQYF. DNA of the CDR3: TGTGCCAGCAGCTTTACAGGGGTTACCAGAGAGACCCAGTACTTC.

The J gene is TRBJ2-3, the V gene TRBV24-1; D might be TRBD1 (6 bases). Germline-derived CDR1 and CDR2 are KGHDR and SFDVKD. The CDR3 length is 14 residues. Deletions cut 3 bases from V and 5 bases from J, with 11 bases between. The CDR3 here is CATSDPPRGDTQYF. DNA of the CDR3: TGTGCCACCAGTGATCCCCCCAGGGGAGATACGCAGTATTTT.

The sample holds a few counts of this clonotype. This chain joins TRBV7-2 and TRBJ2-1; 9 nucleotides match TRBD1. CDR1 SGHTA and CDR2 FQGNSA come from the germline V gene. The CDR3 has 15 amino acids. V was clipped by 5 bases and J by 4 bases; unmatched bases: 6. As DNA, the CDR3 is TGTGCCAGCAGCCGATCCGGGACAGGGTACAATGAGCAGTTCTTC. Amino acids: CASSRSGTGYNEQFF.

V is TRBV6-2 or TRBV6-3 and J is TRBJ2-7; D is undetermined. The CDR3 is made up of 16 amino acids. Trimming took 6 bases from V and 3 from J, leaving 21 bases between them. Germline CDR1 MNHEY, CDR2 SVGEGT. DNA for the CDR3: TGTGCCAGCAGCCTCACGGGCAGAGTCACAAGCTACGAGCAGTACTTC. Amino acid sequence: CASSLTGRVTSYEQYF.

This clonotype was observed a handful of times. The chain has TRBV4-1 and TRBJ2-1; TRBD2 aligns across 13 bases. Germline values: CDR1 MGHRA, CDR2 YSYEKL. V trimming: 1 base; J trimming: 0 bases; junction bases outside the gene matches: 9. CDR3 size: 20 residues. CDR3 DNA sequence: TGCGCCAGCAGCCAAGTAACTAGCGGGAGGGCCTTCAACTCCTACAATGAGCAGTTCTTC. Translated: CASSQVTSGRAFNSYNEQFF.

The chain is built from TRBV24-1 and TRBJ2-7; 9 bases are shared with TRBD2. Losses at the gene ends were 3 bases for V and 2 bases for J; bases not matched to a gene: 4. Germline V CDR1 and CDR2: KGHDR, SFDVKD. The CDR3 is made up of 15 amino acids. CDR3 amino acids: CATSDVTSGAYEQYF. Written as DNA, the CDR3 is TGTGCCACCAGTGATGTGACTAGCGGAGCCTACGAGCAGTACTTC.

This chain connects TRBV20-1 to TRBJ2-5; tentative D call: TRBD1 (5 bases). V lost 1 base, J lost 4 bases, and 25 bases lay in between. Germline loops: CDR1 DFQATT, CDR2 SNEGSKA (reference sequence). This CDR3 is 18 amino acids long. The CDR3 loop reads CSARGPPRVARFPETQYF. The CDR3 DNA reads TGCAGTGCTAGAGGCCCTCCCAGGGTAGCACGATTCCCAGAGACCCAGTACTTC.

This chain's CDR3 is CASSPYRVGYQPQHF. The CDR3 DNA is TGTGCCAGCAGCCCTTACAGGGTAGGGTATCAGCCCCAGCATTTT. V usage is TRBV7-8 and J usage is TRBJ1-5; D is perhaps TRBD1 (6 bases). Trimming took off 5 bases at V and 5 bases at J, with 16 bases between the two ends. This CDR3 is built from 15 residues. Germline CDR1 reads SGHVS; CDR2 reads FQNEAQ. Looking up the rest from reference TRBV7-8 and TRBJ1-5 gives the full variable domain: GAGVSQSPRYKVAKRGQDVALRCDPISGHVSLFWYQQALGQGPEFLTYFQNEAQLDKSGLPSDRFFAERPEGSVSTLKIQRTQQEDSAVYLCASSPYRVGYQPQHFGDGTRLSIL.

This clonotype has a handful of counts. The V call is TRBV12-3 or TRBV12-4, the J call TRBJ1-5, with D hard to call. This CDR3 has 14 amino acids. Trimming shortened V by 6 bases and J by 9 bases, and 18 bases separated the two germline ends. CDR3 DNA sequence: TGTGCCAGCAGCCTACAAGTTGAAAGACGGCCCCAGCATTTT. This translates into CASSLQVERRPQHF.

Many counts were recorded for this clonotype. The chain couples TRBV15 to TRBJ2-7; D may be TRBD2 (6 bases). Germline V lookup: CDR1 LNHNV, CDR2 YYDKDF (reference sequence). The V gene lost 0 bases and the J gene lost 5 bases, with 14 bases spanning the gap. The CDR3 is 15 amino acids. CDR3 nucleotide sequence: TGTGCCACCAGCAGAGATCGCGGGGATTCCCACGAGCAGTACTTC. It codes for CATSRDRGDSHEQYF.

This chain links TRBV2 with TRBJ2-5, with D possibly TRBD2 on 5 matching bases. CDR1 is SNHLY and CDR2 is FYNNEI in the germline V gene. V was cut by 6 bases and J by 5 bases, with 10 bases left in between. CDR3 length: 12 residues. The DNA of the CDR3 is TGTGCCAGCAGGAGGTCGGGGGAGACCCAGTACTTC. Translation gives CASRRSGETQYF.

This clonotype was observed a handful of times. This chain links TRBV6-6 with TRBJ2-2, with a possible D match to TRBD2 (5 bases). This CDR3 comprises 14 residues. Germline lookup yields CDR1 MNHNY and CDR2 SVGAGI (reference sequence). Trimming cost V 6 bases and J 4 bases, with 12 bases left between them. The chain's CDR3 is CASRGEGSTGELFF. CDR3 in DNA: TGTGCCAGCAGGGGAGAAGGGTCCACCGGGGAGCTGTTTTTT.

This chain uses TRBV6-1 with TRBJ2-3, with 12 positions matching TRBD1. Germline V CDR1 and CDR2: MNHNS, SASEGT. This CDR3 comprises 14 residues. The V gene end was trimmed by 8 bases and the J gene end by 5 bases; junction bases not matched to a gene: 5. The CDR3 DNA reads as TGTGCCAGCCTCCGGGACAGGGGGCAAGATACGCAGTATTTT. Its protein product is CASLRDRGQDTQYF.

The CDR3 DNA sequence: TGTGCCAGCAGCCAAGATCGCGATACGCAGTATTTT. It is translated as CASSQDRDTQYF. This chain uses TRBV4-2 with TRBJ2-3; D gene unclear. The CDR3 totals 12 residues. Germline V gives CDR1 LGHNA, CDR2 YNFKEQ. With 0 bases removed from V and 6 bases from J, the gap between germline ends came to 4 bases.